The rows below give T cell receptor beta chains drawn from one sample of a study of OX40 agonist ivuxolimab in advanced cancers. TCRdb keeps only in-frame clones here, not all; method: immunoSEQ multiplex PCR. Altogether roughly 34,000 clones are present, roughly 84% being singletons, with the ten largest covering 1.5% to 2%. The input for sequencing was CD4+ or CD8+ T cells sorted from blood, taken in a trial of the OX40 agonist ivuxolimab. Receptor source: an adult with an advanced solid tumor such as melanoma, head and neck, liver or kidney cancer. Each CDR3 is given with its conserved first and last residue. D genes are given only for firm matches. Rows give clone size only sometimes, using once, few, many, or a class for an expanded clone.

>TRBV28|TRBJ1-5|-|-|15
CASSSLLYSNQPQHF
TGTGCCAGCAGTTCCCTACTCTATAGCAATCAGCCCCAGCATTTT
>TRBV1|TRBJ2-1|-|-|18
CTSSREARLAGGRNEQFF
TGCACCAGCAGCCGAGAGGCACGTCTAGCGGGAGGTCGAAATGAGCAGTTCTTC
>TRBV28|TRBJ1-5|TRBD1|-|14
CASSPQDRVQPQHF
TGTGCCAGCAGTCCCCAGGACAGGGTTCAGCCCCAGCATTTT
>TRBV6-1|TRBJ1-6|-|-|14
CASNRDLKNSPLHF
TGTGCCAGCAACCGGGACTTAAAGAATTCACCCCTCCACTTT
>TRBV7-2|TRBJ1-5|TRBD1|-|14
CASSSGQGNQPQHF
TGTGCCAGCAGCTCGGGACAGGGGAATCAGCCCCAGCATTTT
>TRBV27|TRBJ2-7|TRBD2|-|14
CASSQTSGAYEQYF
TGTGCCAGCAGCCAGACTAGCGGGGCCTACGAGCAGTACTTC
>TRBV7-8|TRBJ1-4|-|-|16
CASRRSAGLTNEKLFF
TGTGCCAGCAGACGTTCCGCAGGGCTGACTAATGAAAAACTGTTTTTT
>TRBV29-1|TRBJ2-3|TRBD1|once|17
CSVYSGTGIRGTDTQYF
TGCAGCGTTTATTCCGGGACAGGGATTCGGGGCACAGATACGCAGTATTTT
>TRBV6-1|TRBJ1-2|TRBD1|-|15
CASSEGTQGVDGYTF
TGTGCCAGCAGTGAAGGGACACAGGGGGTAGATGGCTACACCTTC
>TRBV21-1|TRBJ1-2|-|once|15
CASTEWRQGAGGYTF
TGTGCCAGCACCGAATGGCGGCAGGGGGCCGGTGGCTACACCTTC
>TRBV18|TRBJ1-5|-|-|13
CASSRGEDQPQHF
TGTGCCAGCTCTCGGGGGGAGGATCAGCCCCAGCATTTT
>TRBV27|TRBJ1-4|-|-|14
CASAGGSINEKLFF
TGTGCCAGCGCTGGTGGGTCGATAAATGAAAAACTGTTTTTT
>TRBV5-1|TRBJ2-2|TRBD1|once|18
CASSLEVRGPLNTGELFF
TGCGCCAGCAGCTTGGAAGTCAGGGGGCCCTTGAACACCGGGGAGCTGTTTTTT
>TRBV7-9|TRBJ1-1|TRBD1|-|13
CASSLTGDTEAFF
TGTGCCAGCAGCTTGACAGGGGACACTGAAGCTTTCTTT
>TRBV5-1|TRBJ2-7|TRBD2|-|14
CASTPGGGSYEQYF
TGCGCCAGCACCCCGGGGGGAGGGAGCTACGAGCAGTACTTC
>TRBV6-1|TRBJ1-5|-|-|14
CASSEGAGNQPQHF
TGTGCCAGCAGTGAAGGGGCGGGCAATCAGCCCCAGCATTTT
>TRBV18|TRBJ2-5|-|-|12
CASSPEGETQYF
TGTGCCAGCTCTCCCGAGGGGGAGACCCAGTACTTC
>TRBV28|TRBJ2-7|-|-|13
CASNKGRSYEQYF
TGTGCCAGCAACAAAGGACGTTCCTACGAGCAGTACTTC
>TRBV2|TRBJ1-6|TRBD1|-|18
CASSKDRVGLVDDSPLHF
TGTGCCAGCAGTAAGGACAGGGTAGGGCTAGTCGATGATTCACCCCTCCACTTT
>TRBV18|TRBJ2-3|-|-|17
CASSPSDRPIGTDTQYF
TGTGCCAGCTCACCCTCCGACAGGCCAATTGGAACAGATACGCAGTATTTT
>TRBV5-1|TRBJ2-7|TRBD2|-|15
CASSSTSGSSYEQYF
TGCGCCAGCAGCTCTACTAGCGGGAGTTCCTACGAGCAGTACTTC
>TRBV5-1|TRBJ1-3|-|-|17
CASSPGGTSTAGNTIYF
TGCGCCAGCAGCCCCGGCGGGACGTCGACTGCTGGAAACACCATATATTTT
>TRBV9|TRBJ1-4|-|-|15
CASSVDTTTNEKLFF
TGTGCCAGCAGCGTAGATACGACAACTAATGAAAAACTGTTTTTT
>TRBV5-6|TRBJ1-2|-|-|15
CASSPSLSGSYGYTF
TGTGCCAGCAGCCCAAGCCTTTCAGGGAGCTATGGCTACACCTTC
>TRBV7-8|TRBJ2-2|TRBD1|-|16
CASSPYGQGNTGELFF
TGTGCCAGCAGCCCCTACGGACAGGGCAACACCGGGGAGCTGTTTTTT
>TRBV27|TRBJ1-1|-|-|13
CASNDGLDTEAFF
TGTGCCAGCAACGATGGGCTAGACACTGAAGCTTTCTTT
>TRBV6-5|TRBJ2-5|-|-|15
CASSNAVSRQETQYF
TGTGCCAGCAGTAACGCGGTCTCGCGCCAAGAGACCCAGTACTTC
>TRBV2|TRBJ1-4|-|-|15
CASRGGTTTNEKLFF
TGTGCCAGCAGGGGGGGGACGACGACTAATGAAAAACTGTTTTTT